The present T cell receptor beta chain was sequenced within a study of T-cell memory formation after mild COVID-19. For the study at large: Most TCR clusters belonged to a single donor.

As concerns this clonotype: What it binds is unknown.

After 5'RACE with constant-segment primers, TCR alpha and TCR beta cDNA libraries carrying sample barcodes and UMIs were obtained. TCRdb processed the 5' RACE reads anew with MiXCR; each CDR3 protein has one entry. The sample has around 450,000 distinct CDR3 sequences, 20% seen once. Study-level points and caveats: CD8+ contracting clones occupied EMRA, while CD4+ ones occupied mainly CM and EM. Clones that contracted from day 15 to 85 had balanced CD4/CD8; later expanders were CD4+ biased.

The V gene lost 5 bases and the J gene lost 7 bases, with 12 bases spanning the gap. CDR3 size: 12 residues. The chain uses TRBV12-3 or TRBV12-4 and TRBJ2-7; tentative D call: TRBD1 (6 bases). The sequence derives from an adult woman who had mild COVID-19 (a few samples of this study predate the infection). Cell type and time point are not known. Sequencing was carried out using PBMCs or a T cell subset sorted from them (not recorded which). CDR3 sequence (DNA): TGTGCCAGCAGTCCAGGGGCAGGGGAGCAGTACTTC. Amino acids: CASSPGAGEQYF.